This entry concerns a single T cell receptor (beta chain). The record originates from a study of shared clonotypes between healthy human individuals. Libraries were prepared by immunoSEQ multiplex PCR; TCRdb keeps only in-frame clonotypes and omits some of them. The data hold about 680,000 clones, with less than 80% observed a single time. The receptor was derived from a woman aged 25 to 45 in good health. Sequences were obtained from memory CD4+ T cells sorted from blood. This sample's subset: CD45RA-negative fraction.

CDR3 DNA sequence: TGCGCCAGCAGCTTTGGGCCCGATGGGACTAGCGGGAGTGAAGAGCAGTACTTC. The encoded protein is CASSFGPDGTSGSEEQYF. The chain employs TRBV5-1 and TRBJ2-7; the match to TRBD2 covers 14 bases. Germline V gene data show CDR1 as SGHRS and CDR2 as YFSETQ. The length of the CDR3 is 18 residues. V shed 2 bases, J shed 7 bases, and the junction held 14 bases outside the gene matches.